This is a list of T cell receptor beta chains from one sample in a study of tumor-infiltrating lymphocytes in localized non-small cell lung cancer. Clones were read by immunoSEQ multiplex PCR, and TCRdb kept only the in-frame ones, dropping some. Here the sample spans about 16,000 clones, around 80% being singletons. Material for sequencing was lung tumor tissue. The source is a human donor with non-small cell lung cancer. Both conserved end residues are part of each CDR3. D genes are given only for firm matches. Size is omitted from some rows. Given values are once, few, many or a class for expanded clones.

j_call cdr3_length clone_size v_call d_call cdr3_nt cdr3_aa
TRBJ2-5 14 once TRBV7-7 - TGTGCTAGCAGCCTCGAGTCGGGTAGAGAGACCCAGTACTTC CASSLESGRETQYF
TRBJ2-7 14 once TRBV9 - TGTGCCAGCAGCGTAGACGAGGCGGGGTACCCGCAGCTTTTC CASSVDEAGYPQLF
TRBJ2-5 15 once TRBV7-9 - TGTGCCAGCAGCTTAGCCAACGGTTTTGGGGAGACCCAGTACTTC CASSLANGFGETQYF
TRBJ2-2 14 - TRBV7-6 - TGTGCCAGCAGCTTAGCGCTGTACACCGGGGAGCTGTTTTTT CASSLALYTGELFF
TRBJ1-2 16 - TRBV5-1 - TGCGCCAGCAGCTTGGAAGGTTACAGACCCTACTATGGCTACACCTTC CASSLEGYRPYYGYTF
TRBJ2-5 14 - TRBV28 - TGTGCCAGCAGTCCCCAGGGGCCCCAAGAGACCCAGTACTTC CASSPQGPQETQYF
TRBJ1-1 14 - TRBV6-5 - TGTGCCAGCAGTTTGGGACGGTTGAACACTGAAGCTTTCTTT CASSLGRLNTEAFF
TRBJ2-7 15 - TRBV19 TRBD2 TGTGCCAGTAGTATGAGACTAGCGCCCACCTACGAGCAGTACTTC CASSMRLAPTYEQYF
TRBJ2-2 16 - TRBV7-2 - TGTGCCAGCAGCGCCTCGACGGTCGGGGCCACCGGGGAGCTGTTTTTT CASSASTVGATGELFF
TRBJ1-4 13 - TRBV5-1 - TGCGCCAGCAGCGTTGGCCCTAATGAAAAACTGTTTTTT CASSVGPNEKLFF
TRBJ2-4 14 - TRBV7-2 - TGTGCCAGCAGCGGGTGGCAGCGCAAAAACATTCAGTACTTC CASSGWQRKNIQYF
TRBJ1-4 15 - TRBV6-6 - TGTGCCAGCAGTTACTCCAGGGGCATGGATGAAAAACTGTTTTTT CASSYSRGMDEKLFF
TRBJ1-2 13 - TRBV30 - TGTGCCTGGAGTAGCAGCCTAGGCTATGGCTACACCTTC CAWSSSLGYGYTF
TRBJ2-1 16 - TRBV19 TRBD1 TGTGCCAGTAGTTGGGGGCGGGACAGGGGCAACAATGAGCAGTTCTTC CASSWGRDRGNNEQFF
TRBJ2-7 12 - TRBV7-9 - TGTGCCAGCAGCCCCCAACAGTACGAGCAGTACTTC CASSPQQYEQYF
TRBJ2-2 16 - TRBV29-1 TRBD1 TGCAGCGTTGAAGTCCCGACAGGGTTTTGGACCGGGGAGCTGTTTTTT CSVEVPTGFWTGELFF
TRBJ2-7 16 - TRBV7-8 TRBD1 TGTGCCAGCAGCTTAGCGTCTGGGACAGGGATATACGAGCAGTACTTC CASSLASGTGIYEQYF
TRBJ2-7 11 - TRBV30 - TGTGCCTGGAGTACCTCCTACGAGCAGTACTTC CAWSTSYEQYF
TRBJ1-1 13 - TRBV29-1 - TGCAGCGTCGCTCACGGATGGGACACTGAAGCTTTCTTT CSVAHGWDTEAFF
TRBJ1-5 15 - TRBV27 - TGTGCCAGCAGTCGTGCCGGGACTCATAATCAGCCCCAGCATTTT CASSRAGTHNQPQHF
TRBJ1-2 13 - TRBV19 - TGTGCCACCTCGGAGGACGGCAACTATGGCTACACCTTC CATSEDGNYGYTF
TRBJ2-3 18 - TRBV5-6 - TGTGCCAGCAGCTTGAGTGTCGTCCCGGGAGTCCTCCGGGATACGCAGTATTTT CASSLSVVPGVLRDTQYF
TRBJ2-7 14 - TRBV7-6 - TGTGCCAGCAGCTTGGGGCCAGGGTCTGTCGAGCAGTACTTC CASSLGPGSVEQYF
TRBJ2-5 16 - TRBV27 TRBD2 TGTGCCAGCAGTCCTGGACTAGCGTGGGGATGGGAGACCCAGTACTTC CASSPGLAWGWETQYF
TRBJ1-2 16 - TRBV5-1 - TGCGCCAGCAGCGACCGTGACAGGTCCTCTAACTATGGCTACACCTTC CASSDRDRSSNYGYTF
TRBJ1-4 16 - TRBV9 - TGTGCCAGCAGCGTAGGGGTTGGGACACTTAATGAAAAACTGTTTTTT CASSVGVGTLNEKLFF
TRBJ1-5 14 - TRBV10-2 - TGCGCCAGCAGTGAGGGTTCTCGCAATCAGCCCCAGCATTTT CASSEGSRNQPQHF
TRBJ1-4 15 - TRBV27 TRBD1 TGTGCCAGCAGCCCGGGGACAGGCTACCCGGGAAAACTGTTTTTT CASSPGTGYPGKLFF
TRBJ2-7 14 - TRBV4-1 - TGCGCCAGCAGCCAAAACTGGGCAGCCTACGAGCAGTACTTC CASSQNWAAYEQYF
TRBJ2-3 14 - TRBV28 TRBD1 TGTGCCAGCAGTTCGGACAGGCGGACAGATACGCAGTATTTT CASSSDRRTDTQYF
TRBJ2-1 11 few TRBV27 - TGTGCCAGCAGTACATACAATGAGCAGTTCTTC CASSTYNEQFF
TRBJ2-1 13 - TRBV2 TRBD1 TGTGCCAGCAGGACAGGGGTGGCAAATGAGCAGTTCTTC CASRTGVANEQFF
TRBJ2-1 17 - TRBV4-1 TRBD2 TGCGCCAGCAGCCTTCTAGGACTAGCGGGAGGGCCGGGGGAGCAGTTCTTC CASSLLGLAGGPGEQFF
TRBJ2-2 17 - TRBV5-1 TRBD2 TGCGCCAGCAGCTTGGATAGTCGGGGGGGCAGCGCCGGGGAGCTGTTTTTT CASSLDSRGGSAGELFF
TRBJ2-3 16 - TRBV7-2 TRBD2 TGTGCCAGCAGCTTAGCGGGGACTAGCGGCACAGATACGCAGTATTTT CASSLAGTSGTDTQYF
TRBJ1-1 14 few TRBV6-6 - TGTGCCAGCAGTGGTCAAGTCGCCGACACTGAAGCTTTCTTT CASSGQVADTEAFF
TRBJ1-5 12 - TRBV5-5 - TGTGCCAGCAGCCCCTTAAATGAGCCCCAGCATTTT CASSPLNEPQHF
TRBJ1-4 16 - TRBV7-2 TRBD1 TGTGCCAGCAGCTTAGTCGGGACAGGAACTAATGAAAAACTGTTTTTT CASSLVGTGTNEKLFF
TRBJ2-1 14 - TRBV30 - TGTGCCTGGAGTGTATGGCCTGCTAGGGGTGAGCAGTTCTTC CAWSVWPARGEQFF
TRBJ2-1 15 - TRBV11-1 TRBD2 TGTGCCAGCAGCGCGGGACTAGCGGGAGACAATGAGCAGTTCTTC CASSAGLAGDNEQFF
TRBJ2-2 13 - TRBV7-9 - TGTGCCAGCAGCCTAGCGACGACCGGGGAGCTGTTTTTT CASSLATTGELFF
TRBJ1-2 13 - TRBV29-1 - TGCAGCGTTGATCGGGGCCCTAACTATGGCTACACCTTC CSVDRGPNYGYTF
TRBJ2-1 17 large TRBV29-1 - TGCAGCGTTGAGGGTGGGGGGCTAGCACGCTCCTACAATGAGCAGTTCTTC CSVEGGGLARSYNEQFF
TRBJ2-3 13 - TRBV19 - TGTGCCAGTAGTATAGCGAGGGGAGATACGCAGTATTTT CASSIARGDTQYF
TRBJ2-5 15 - TRBV6-5 - TGTGCCAGCAGTTACACGCCGGGCTCTCAAGAGACCCAGTACTTC CASSYTPGSQETQYF
TRBJ1-2 13 - TRBV2 - TGTGCCAGCAGTGAAGTTCAGCGCGTCGGCTACACCTTC CASSEVQRVGYTF
TRBJ1-3 15 - TRBV9 TRBD1 TGTGCCAGCAGCGTAGCTGGGGACAGTGGAAACACCATATATTTT CASSVAGDSGNTIYF
TRBJ2-2 17 - TRBV2 - TGTGCCAGCAGTGGGACCCTAACGGGAGTGTCCACCGGGGAGCTGTTTTTT CASSGTLTGVSTGELFF
TRBJ1-2 14 - TRBV15 - TGTGCCACCAGCAGAGATATTGGGATCTCTGGCTACACCTTC CATSRDIGISGYTF
TRBJ2-1 16 - TRBV7-2 - TGTGCCAGCAGCCTCTTTGGGATACGCACCTACAATGAGCAGTTCTTC CASSLFGIRTYNEQFF
TRBJ2-5 15 - TRBV11-1 - TGTGCCAGCAGTTTAGATGTAGCCTTCCAAGAGACCCAGTACTTC CASSLDVAFQETQYF
TRBJ2-5 14 - TRBV4-3 - TGCGCCAGCAGCCTCCAAAGCGGGCAAGAGACCCAGTACTTC CASSLQSGQETQYF
TRBJ2-1 12 once TRBV4-2 - TGTGCCAGCAGCCCAAACAGGGTCGAGCAGTTCTTC CASSPNRVEQFF
TRBJ2-2 15 - TRBV19 - TGTGCCAGTAGTATCCCAGGGCGAGGGACCGGGGAGCTGTTTTTT CASSIPGRGTGELFF
TRBJ1-5 17 - TRBV4-1 TRBD1 TGCGCCAGCAGCCAACTAAACAGGGGGCGAGGCAATCAGCCCCAGCATTTT CASSQLNRGRGNQPQHF
TRBJ2-7 13 - TRBV21-1 - TGTGCCAGCAGCAACCAGCGAGCTTACGAGCAGTACTTC CASSNQRAYEQYF
TRBJ2-3 15 - TRBV4-1 TRBD2 TGCGCCAGCAGCCGCGGGACTAGCGACACAGATACGCAGTATTTT CASSRGTSDTDTQYF
TRBJ2-2 15 - TRBV30 - TGTGCCTGGAGTGTACTTACTCAGGACACCGGGGAGCTGTTTTTT CAWSVLTQDTGELFF
TRBJ2-7 13 - TRBV7-8 - TGTGCCAGCAGCTTACAAGGGAACTACGAGCAGTACTTC CASSLQGNYEQYF